This paragraph covers one T cell receptor beta chain sequence. Its antigen is unknown. This entry is derived from a study of a mutant IDH1 vaccine in newly diagnosed glioma. Study-level information: Treated patients, approximately 62% male and approximately 38% female, averaged about 42 years of age. Previous care, which was radiotherapy, temozolomide, or both, most often involved both.

The method was immunoSEQ multiplex PCR; TCRdb's version includes in-frame clones alone and lacks a portion of them. Found here are approximately 110,000 clones, roughly nine tenths of them singletons; the top ten hold under 0.8%. Findings of the study overall: With respect to changes in top peripheral T cell clonotypes, pseudoprogression seemed unrelated.

Time point defined: week 11, during vaccination. Doses comprised 300 ug of mutant IDH1 20-mer peptide each, plus topical imiquimod. CDR1 and CDR2 from the germline V gene are MNHEY and SMNVEV (reference sequence). Trimming at V came to 4 bases and at J to 6 bases, leaving 0 bases not matched to a gene. The CDR3 extends over 14 amino acids. This chain uses TRBV27 with TRBJ2-3; 14 nucleotides match TRBD2. This sequence was found in a woman in her forties or fifties with glioma. This sample comprised PBMCs, obtained from a glioma patient whose treatment included an IDH1 peptide vaccine. CDR3 bases: TGTGCCAGCAGTTGGACTAGCGGGAGGGATACGCAGTATTTT. This sequence encodes CASSWTSGRDTQYF.